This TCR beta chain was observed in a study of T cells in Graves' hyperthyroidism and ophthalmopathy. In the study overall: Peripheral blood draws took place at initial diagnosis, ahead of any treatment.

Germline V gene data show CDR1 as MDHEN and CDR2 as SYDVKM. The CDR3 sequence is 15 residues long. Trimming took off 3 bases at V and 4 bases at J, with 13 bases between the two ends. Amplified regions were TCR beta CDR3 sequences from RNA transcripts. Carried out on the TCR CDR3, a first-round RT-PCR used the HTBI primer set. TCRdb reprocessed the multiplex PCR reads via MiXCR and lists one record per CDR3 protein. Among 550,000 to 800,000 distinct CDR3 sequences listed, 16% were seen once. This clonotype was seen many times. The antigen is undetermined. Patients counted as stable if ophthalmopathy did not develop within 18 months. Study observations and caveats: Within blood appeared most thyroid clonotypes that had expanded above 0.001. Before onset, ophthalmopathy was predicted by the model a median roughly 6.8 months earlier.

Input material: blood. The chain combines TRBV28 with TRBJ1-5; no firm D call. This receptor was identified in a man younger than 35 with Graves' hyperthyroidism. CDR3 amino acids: CASSFSRPINQPQHF. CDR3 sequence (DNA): TGTGCCAGCAGTTTTTCGAGACCCATAAATCAGCCCCAGCATTTT.